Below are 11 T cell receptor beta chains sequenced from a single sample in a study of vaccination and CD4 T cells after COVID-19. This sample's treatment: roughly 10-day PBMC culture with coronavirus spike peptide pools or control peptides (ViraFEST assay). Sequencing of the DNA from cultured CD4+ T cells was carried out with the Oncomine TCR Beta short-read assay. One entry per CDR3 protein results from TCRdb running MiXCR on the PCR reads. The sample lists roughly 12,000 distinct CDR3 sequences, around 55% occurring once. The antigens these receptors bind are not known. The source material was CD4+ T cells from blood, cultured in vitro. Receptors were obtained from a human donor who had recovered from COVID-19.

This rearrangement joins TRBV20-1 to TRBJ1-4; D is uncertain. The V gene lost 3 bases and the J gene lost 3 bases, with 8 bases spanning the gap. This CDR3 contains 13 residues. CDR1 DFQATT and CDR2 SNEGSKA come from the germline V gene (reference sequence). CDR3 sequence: CSASPSANEKLFF. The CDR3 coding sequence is TGCAGTGCTAGCCCCTCGGCTAATGAAAAACTGTTTTTT.

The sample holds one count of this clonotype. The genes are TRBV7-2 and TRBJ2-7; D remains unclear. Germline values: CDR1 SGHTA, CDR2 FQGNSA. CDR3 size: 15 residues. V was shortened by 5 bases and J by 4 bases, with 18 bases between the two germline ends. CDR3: CASSPLDRTFYEQYF. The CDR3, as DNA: TGTGCCAGCAGCCCCCTGGACCGAACATTTTACGAGCAGTACTTC.

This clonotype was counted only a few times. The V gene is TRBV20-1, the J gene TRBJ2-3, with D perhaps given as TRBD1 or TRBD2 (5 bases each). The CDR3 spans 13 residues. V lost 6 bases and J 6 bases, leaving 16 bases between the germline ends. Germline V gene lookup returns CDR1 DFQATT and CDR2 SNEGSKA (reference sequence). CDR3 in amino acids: CSAGTFRLDTQYF. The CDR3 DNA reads TGCAGTGCCGGGACGTTTAGGCTCGATACGCAGTATTTT.

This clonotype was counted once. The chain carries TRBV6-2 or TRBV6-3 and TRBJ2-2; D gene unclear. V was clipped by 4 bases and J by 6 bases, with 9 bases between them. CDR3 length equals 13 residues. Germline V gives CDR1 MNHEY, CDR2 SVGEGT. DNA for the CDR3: TGTGCCAGCAGTTCCTCAGAATCCGGGGAGCTGTTTTTT. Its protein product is CASSSSESGELFF.

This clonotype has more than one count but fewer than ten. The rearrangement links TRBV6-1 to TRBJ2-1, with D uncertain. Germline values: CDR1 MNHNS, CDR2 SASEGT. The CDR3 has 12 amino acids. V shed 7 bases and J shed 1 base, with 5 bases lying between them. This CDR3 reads CASTTSYNEQFF. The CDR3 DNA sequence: TGTGCCAGCACAACTTCCTACAATGAGCAGTTCTTC.

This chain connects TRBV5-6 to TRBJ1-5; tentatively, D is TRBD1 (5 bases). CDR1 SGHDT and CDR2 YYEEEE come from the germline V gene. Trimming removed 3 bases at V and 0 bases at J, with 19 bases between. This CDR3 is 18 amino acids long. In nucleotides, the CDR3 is TGTGCCAGCAGCTCCAGCAGGGCATCCTACTATAGCAATCAGCCCCAGCATTTT. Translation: CASSSSRASYYSNQPQHF.

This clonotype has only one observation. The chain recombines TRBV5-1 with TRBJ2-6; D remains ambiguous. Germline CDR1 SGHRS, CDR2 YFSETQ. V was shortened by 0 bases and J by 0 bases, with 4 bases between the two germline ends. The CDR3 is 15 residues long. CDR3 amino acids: CASSLGYSGANVLTF. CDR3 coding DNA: TGCGCCAGCAGCTTGGGGTACTCTGGGGCCAACGTCCTGACTTTC.

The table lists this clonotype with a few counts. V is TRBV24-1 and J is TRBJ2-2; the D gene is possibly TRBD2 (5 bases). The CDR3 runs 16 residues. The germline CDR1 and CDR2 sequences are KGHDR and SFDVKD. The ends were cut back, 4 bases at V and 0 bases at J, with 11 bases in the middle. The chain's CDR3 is CATSDATGANTGELFF. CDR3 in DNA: TGTGCCACCAGTGACGCCACCGGGGCGAACACCGGGGAGCTGTTTTTT.

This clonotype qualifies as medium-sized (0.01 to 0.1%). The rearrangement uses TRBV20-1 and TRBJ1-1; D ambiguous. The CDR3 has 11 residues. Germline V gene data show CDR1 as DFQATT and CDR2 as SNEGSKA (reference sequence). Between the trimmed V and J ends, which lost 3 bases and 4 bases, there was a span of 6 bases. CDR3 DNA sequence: TGCAGTGCTAGCCGGGCCACTGAAGCTTTCTTT. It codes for CSASRATEAFF.

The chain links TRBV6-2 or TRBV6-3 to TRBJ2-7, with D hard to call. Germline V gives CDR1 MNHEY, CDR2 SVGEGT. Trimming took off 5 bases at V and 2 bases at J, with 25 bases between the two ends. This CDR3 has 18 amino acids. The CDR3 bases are TGTGCCAGCAGTCACCTCGCCATAAAGGCGTTTGGTCCCTACGAGCAGTACTTC. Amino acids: CASSHLAIKAFGPYEQYF.

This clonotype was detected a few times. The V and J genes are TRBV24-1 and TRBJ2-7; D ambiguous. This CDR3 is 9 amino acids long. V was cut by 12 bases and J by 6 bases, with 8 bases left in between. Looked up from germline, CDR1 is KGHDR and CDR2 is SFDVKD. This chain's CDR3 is CAPSGEQYF. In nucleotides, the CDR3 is TGTGCCCCATCCGGCGAGCAGTACTTC.